This TCR beta chain is drawn from a study of blood T cell repertoires in COVID-19. Some clones are missing from TCRdb's copy, which holds only in-frame ones; the method was immunoSEQ multiplex PCR. This sample carries approximately 100,000 clones, approximately 88% of them seen once, and the ten largest clones take around 6.9%. The sequence came from a woman in her sixties or seventies with acute or convalescent COVID-19. The sample consisted of peripheral blood.

DNA for the CDR3: TGTGCCAGCAGCTTGAGGCGGGACAGGCCCTACGAGCAGTACTTC. Translating gives CASSLRRDRPYEQYF. The chain carries TRBV7-8 and TRBJ2-7; 8 nucleotides match TRBD1. This CDR3 region has 15 residues. J gave up 2 bases and V 3 bases, and 6 bases lay outside the gene matches. The germline CDR1 and CDR2 sequences are SGHVS and FQNEAQ.